The clone carrying this T cell receptor (beta chain) has at least ten counts. Time point defined: patch test 1, 2 weeks after DPC sensitization. Sample treatment: therapeutic diphenylcyclopropenone sensitization with weekly scalp DPC. The CDR3 runs 13 residues. The V end was cut by 5 bases, the J end by 4 bases, with 9 bases between. The data originate from a study of human T cells and chemical hapten exposure. Across the study: DPC at 0.01% went onto the upper back in patch tests, read at 6 days.

TCRdb reprocessed the RACE reads with MiXCR, giving one entry per CDR3 protein. The sample includes roughly 380,000 distinct CDR3 sequences, about 4.8% of them seen just once. This receptor was taken from a woman between 45 and 65 years old with alopecia areata. Some clones in this sample may be carry-over from other donors' samples. This chain connects TRBV12-3 or TRBV12-4 to TRBJ1-5; tentative D call: TRBD1 (5 bases). The sample was whole blood, taken in connection with sensitization to the hapten diphenylcyclopropenone (DPC). CDR3: CASSMTENQPQHF. CDR3 sequence (DNA): TGTGCCAGCAGTATGACAGAGAATCAGCCCCAGCATTTT.